A single sample gave rise to the 25 T cell receptor beta chains below, sequenced in a study of T-cell reconstitution after alpha-beta-depleted transplantation in children (TCRdb year 2016). What this sample's treatment or condition label stands for: allogeneic hematopoietic cell transplantation with graft depleted of TCRalphabeta T cells and CD19 B cells. The library was obtained by PCR. The instrument given in TCRdb is Illumina HiSeq 2500. TCR libraries were prepared with molecular barcoding, using unique molecular identifiers to normalize TCRbeta repertoire quantification. TCRdb took the public reads, trimmed them with fastp at Q25, ran MiXCR for clone calling and kept in-frame beta chains. Here each entry gathers all rows of one CDR3 protein and keeps the most common genes and DNA. For this sample the table gives just over 200,000 distinct CDR3 sequences, of which approximately 8% were detected only once. Less than 40% of the sample is in the top ten clones.

The material was PBMCs, mostly from graft donor cells, obtained 360 days after TCRalphabeta/CD19-depleted stem cell transplant. The receptor set was obtained from a male patient between 2 and 10 years old who had a stem cell transplant for acute myeloid leukemia, so the T cells may come from the graft donor.

This clonotype was seen a few times. This sequence joins TRBV29-1 and TRBJ1-1, with a possible D match to TRBD1 (5 bases). The V end lost 7 bases, the J end lost 4 bases, and 13 bases lay between the germline ends. The CDR3 contains 12 residues. Looked up from germline, CDR1 is SQVTM and CDR2 is ANQGSEA. CDR3 loop: CSAIPGGTEAFF. DNA for the CDR3: TGCAGCGCCATCCCTGGGGGCACTGAAGCTTTCTTT.

This clonotype showed up just a few times. The chain recombines TRBV11-2 with TRBJ1-1, with D tentatively TRBD1 (5 bases). The V end lost 3 bases, the J end lost 3 bases, and 8 bases lay between the germline ends. This CDR3 contains 13 residues. Germline V gene data show CDR1 as SGHAT and CDR2 as FQNNGV. CDR3 sequence reads: CASSLGEDTEAFF. The DNA for the CDR3 is TGTGCCAGCAGCTTGGGGGAGGACACTGAAGCTTTCTTT. The full variable domain, in which reference TRBV11-2 and TRBJ1-1 provide the parts outside the CDR3, is EAGVAQSPRYKIIEKRQSVAFWCNPISGHATLYWYQQILGQGPKLLIQFQNNGVVDDSQLPKDRFSAERLKGVDSTLKIQPAKLEDSAVYLCASSLGEDTEAFFGQGTRLTVV.

The V gene is TRBV27, the J gene TRBJ1-2; D not certain. V was pared by 3 bases and J by 4 bases, with 12 bases between. CDR1 and CDR2 from the germline V gene are MNHEY and SMNVEV (reference sequence). The CDR3 runs to 14 residues. In DNA, the CDR3 is TGTGCCAGCAGTTTTTCAGAGACCGGCTATGGCTACACCTTC. It codes for CASSFSETGYGYTF.

This clonotype was seen a few times. The rearrangement links TRBV5-1 to TRBJ2-3; perhaps TRBD1 as D (6 bases). This CDR3 comprises 15 residues. V shed 5 bases and J shed 2 bases, with 15 bases lying between them. CDR1 SGHRS and CDR2 YFSETQ come from the germline V gene. In DNA form, the CDR3 reads TGCGCCAGCAGTCCGGGACACCACCTCACAGATACGCAGTATTTT. As protein: CASSPGHHLTDTQYF.

At least ten counts were recorded for this clonotype. The chain joins TRBV20-1 to TRBJ2-5, with TRBD1 matching over 8 bases. CDR1 is DFQATT, CDR2 SNEGSKA, per germline (reference sequence). This CDR3 contains 12 residues. Unmatched junction bases numbered 6, after V lost 8 bases and J lost 4 bases. The CDR3 is CSWDRRGETQYF. The CDR3 coding sequence is TGCAGTTGGGACAGGCGAGGAGAGACCCAGTACTTC.

This chain uses TRBV12-3 or TRBV12-4 with TRBJ2-3; 11 bases match TRBD2. V lost 8 bases, J lost 3 bases, and 10 bases stayed unmatched. This CDR3 has 16 residues. CDR3 coding DNA: TGTGCCAGCCGCCCCGGGATAGCGGGAGGGACAGATACGCAGTATTTT. This sequence encodes CASRPGIAGGTDTQYF.

This clonotype was found many times. The rearrangement joins TRBV12-3 or TRBV12-4 to TRBJ2-4; 7 nucleotides align to TRBD2. After removal of 8 bases from V and 0 bases from J, the junction contained 7 bases not matched to a gene. CDR3 length: 15 residues. CDR3 sequence (DNA): TGTGCCAGCTCCTCGGGGGGACTAGCCAAAAACATTCAGTACTTC. Protein sequence: CASSSGGLAKNIQYF.

This clonotype was recorded at least ten times. The V and J genes are TRBV4-3 and TRBJ2-1; D call uncertain. V lost 2 bases and J 6 bases, leaving 17 bases between the germline ends. The CDR3 sequence is 16 residues long. In germline, CDR1 is LGHNA, CDR2 YSLEER. CDR3 sequence: CASSQQFTEVANEQFF. CDR3 coding DNA: TGCGCCAGCAGCCAACAATTTACTGAGGTGGCCAATGAGCAGTTCTTC.

This chain uses TRBV7-2 with TRBJ2-7, with 10 nucleotides matching TRBD2. V was pared by 4 bases and J by 1 base, with 7 bases of the junction left unmatched. CDR3 length: 16 residues. Germline V gene lookup returns CDR1 SGHTA and CDR2 FQGNSA. The CDR3 nucleotides are TGTGCCAGCAGCTCCAAGGGACTAGCGAGATCCTACGAGCAGTACTTC. It is translated as CASSSKGLARSYEQYF.

This chain joins TRBV20-1 and TRBJ2-1, with a tentative D call TRBD2 (6 bases). CDR3 length equals 14 residues. V shed 3 bases and J shed 7 bases, with 16 bases lying between them. Germline CDR1 DFQATT, CDR2 SNEGSKA (reference sequence). The CDR3 nucleotides read TGCAGTGCTAGTCGGAGCTCCGGGGGTAATGAGCAGTTCTTC. Translated: CSASRSSGGNEQFF.

This clonotype has just a few counts. The chain couples TRBV20-1 to TRBJ2-1, with D tentatively TRBD2 (6 bases). In germline, CDR1 is DFQATT, CDR2 SNEGSKA (reference sequence). The V and J ends lost 5 bases and 7 bases respectively, with 9 bases between them. The CDR3 is 11 amino acids. CDR3 DNA: TGCAGTGCTGCCCTAGCGAATGAGCAGTTCTTC. Its translation is CSAALANEQFF.

The chain joins TRBV7-9 to TRBJ2-7; 14 nucleotides line up with TRBD2. This CDR3 region has 14 residues. From germline, CDR1 is SEHNR and CDR2 FQNEAQ (reference sequence). V dropped 4 bases and J dropped 5; count of bases not matched to a gene: 1. DNA for the CDR3: TGTGCCAGCAGCTGGGGACTAGCGGGAGACGAGCAGTACTTC. This sequence encodes CASSWGLAGDEQYF.

In its sample, this clonotype was seen a few times. Written as DNA, the CDR3 is TGTGCCAGCAGTTACCTAATCACTAGCGGGAGAGGGAATGAGCAGTTCTTC. It is translated as CASSYLITSGRGNEQFF. The V and J genes are TRBV6-2 or TRBV6-3 and TRBJ2-1, with 11 bases that match TRBD2. The junction had 10 bases not matched to a gene; V was cut back by 2 bases and J by 7 bases. The CDR3 spans 17 residues. Germline loops: CDR1 MNHEY, CDR2 SVGEGT.

This clonotype was seen more than once but under ten times. This chain joins TRBV20-1 and TRBJ2-3, with 8 bases fitting TRBD1. V lost 4 bases, J lost 1 base, and 7 bases stayed unmatched. The CDR3 is 15 amino acids. The V gene's germline CDR1 is DFQATT and CDR2 SNEGSKA (reference sequence). CDR3 DNA: TGCAGTGCTACCGACAGGGGTCGGGGCACAGATACGCAGTATTTT. Amino acids: CSATDRGRGTDTQYF.

The chain links TRBV27 to TRBJ1-6; D is ambiguous. Per germline, CDR1 MNHEY and CDR2 SMNVEV (reference sequence). The V end lost 3 bases, the J end lost 0 bases, and 6 bases lay between the germline ends. The CDR3 runs to 15 residues. As DNA, the CDR3 is TGTGCCAGCAGTTTTGGAACCTCCTATAATTCACCCCTCCACTTT. Protein sequence: CASSFGTSYNSPLHF.

This clonotype showed up just a few times. The chain has TRBV6-1 and TRBJ2-7; 9 bases are a match to TRBD1. The trim removed 4 bases at V and 7 bases at J, leaving 8 bases unmatched. Germline loops: CDR1 MNHNS, CDR2 SASEGT. This CDR3 spans 14 amino acids. Here the CDR3 reads CASSAGQGPGEQYV. Written as DNA, the CDR3 is TGTGCCAGCAGTGCCGGACAGGGGCCTGGTGAGCAGTACGTC.

The chain joins TRBV20-1 to TRBJ2-3; the match to TRBD1 covers 9 bases. CDR3 length: 14 amino acids. Germline loops: CDR1 DFQATT, CDR2 SNEGSKA (reference sequence). V was pared by 1 base and J by 6 bases, with 5 bases of the junction left unmatched. CDR3 region: CSARVTGGMDTQYF. The DNA of the CDR3 is TGCAGTGCTAGAGTTACAGGGGGCATGGATACGCAGTATTTT.

This clonotype has a count of ten or more. J is TRBJ2-2 and V is TRBV12-3 or TRBV12-4; TRBD1 might be the D (5 bases). The CDR3 is 14 amino acids. Trimming removed 3 bases at V and 4 bases at J, with 9 bases between. CDR3 DNA sequence: TGTGCCAGCAGTTTGAATACAGGCACCGGGGAGCTGTTTTTT. Its protein is CASSLNTGTGELFF.

The rearrangement uses TRBV27 and TRBJ1-2; maybe TRBD1 (6 bases). CDR3 length: 17 amino acids. V shed 6 bases and J shed 4 bases, with 24 bases lying between them. CDR1 and CDR2 from the germline V gene are MNHEY and SMNVEV (reference sequence). CDR3 coding DNA: TGTGCCAGCAGGTCGGACAGTCTACCCCGAAAGGGCTATGGCTACACCTTC. It specifies CASRSDSLPRKGYGYTF.

A few counts support this clonotype. The genes are TRBV12-3 or TRBV12-4 and TRBJ1-2; D remains unclear. V lost 3 bases to trimming and J lost 7 bases, with 15 bases between them. This CDR3 has 14 residues. CDR3 in amino acids: CASSFGSYVLGYTF. CDR3 nucleotides: TGTGCCAGCAGTTTCGGCTCGTACGTACTTGGCTACACCTTC.

This clonotype came up a few times. The V gene is TRBV29-1, the J gene TRBJ1-2; 8 bases are a match to TRBD1. The germline gives CDR1 SQVTM, CDR2 ANQGSEA. V lost 8 bases and J lost 3; bases outside the gene matches: 8. The CDR3 has 13 residues. CDR3 sequence: CSFRGQGHYGYTF. The CDR3 DNA is TGCAGCTTTCGAGGACAGGGACACTATGGCTACACCTTC.

This chain's CDR3 is CACCCVSGGVVTKNIQYF. The CDR3 nucleotides are TGTGCCTGCTGTTGCGTCTCAGGGGGCGTAGTGACCAAAAACATTCAGTACTTC. This sequence joins TRBV12-3 or TRBV12-4 and TRBJ2-4, with 8 bases identical to TRBD1. With 11 bases clipped from V and 2 bases from J, the junction kept 20 bases outside the gene matches. The CDR3 has 18 amino acids.

The DNA of the CDR3 is TGCGCCAGCAGCTTGGTAAGGACTAGCGGCTACAATGAGCAGTTCTTC. As protein: CASSLVRTSGYNEQFF. The genes are TRBV5-1 and TRBJ2-1, with 10 bases identical to TRBD2. Germline-derived CDR1 and CDR2 are SGHRS and YFSETQ. There are 16 residues in the CDR3. V lost 0 bases and J lost 3; bases outside the gene matches: 3.

This chain joins TRBV5-1 and TRBJ2-1; D gene unclear. Germline values: CDR1 SGHRS, CDR2 YFSETQ. V dropped 4 bases and J dropped 4 bases, with 18 bases sitting between them. The CDR3 spans 16 residues. CDR3 DNA: TGCGCCAGCAGCCCTCGGGCGGATCGGATTTACAATGAGCAGTTCTTC. This sequence encodes CASSPRADRIYNEQFF.

On this clonotype: A much larger clone differs by one base, so this may be a read error. The rearrangement links TRBV6-4 to TRBJ2-1; possibly TRBD2 for D (5 bases). V lost 6 bases, J lost 9 bases, and 21 bases lay in between. Germline V gives CDR1 MRHNA, CDR2 SNTAGT. This CDR3 has 15 residues. The CDR3, as DNA: TGTGCCAGCAGAGAATCCGGGGAAGGGCCCAGTGAGCAGTTCTTC. This sequence encodes CASRESGEGPSEQFF.